This is a list of T cell receptor beta chains from one sample in a study of T cell responses to AZD1222 COVID-19 vaccine. Sequencing was performed with immunoSEQ multiplex PCR; in TCRdb, only in-frame clones are kept and a portion is missing. The sample holds about 130,000 clones, 92% seen once. The starting material was peripheral blood, obtained on day 0 of AZD1222 vaccination. These receptors all stem from an adult in good health. The CDR3 runs from the conserved cysteine through the conserved F or W. D genes are given only for firm matches. Rows may omit the clone size; those that give it use once, few, many or a size class.

CDR3 DNA: TGTGCCAGCAGCTTAGCGCCGGGGGGGTACAATGAGCAGTTCTTC
CDR3 protein: CASSLAPGGYNEQFF
J gene: TRBJ2-1
V gene: TRBV7-2
clone size: NA
D gene: TRBD2

CDR3 DNA: TGTGCCAGCAGCCCCAGAGGGACTAGCGGGGGGGGTTTGGACATTCAGTACTTC
CDR3 protein: CASSPRGTSGGGLDIQYF
J gene: TRBJ2-4
V gene: TRBV7-2
clone size: NA
D gene: TRBD2

CDR3 DNA: TGTGCCAGCCAGACAGGGGTGAGTGGGACTGAAGCTTTCTTT
CDR3 protein: CASQTGVSGTEAFF
J gene: TRBJ1-1
V gene: TRBV18
clone size: NA
D gene: TRBD1

CDR3 DNA: TGCGCCAGCAGCCACCTGACAGGGGGGAGTGACACTGAAGCTTTCTTT
CDR3 protein: CASSHLTGGSDTEAFF
J gene: TRBJ1-1
V gene: TRBV4-3
clone size: NA
D gene: TRBD1

CDR3 DNA: TGTGCCAGCAGCCAAATGACTGAGGGCGGGCAGCATTTT
CDR3 protein: CASSQMTEGGQHF
J gene: TRBJ1-5
V gene: TRBV2
clone size: NA
D gene: NA

CDR3 DNA: TGCGCCAGCAGCCACGAGGGACAGGGGGGAGAGACCCAGTACTTC
CDR3 protein: CASSHEGQGGETQYF
J gene: TRBJ2-5
V gene: TRBV4-1
clone size: NA
D gene: TRBD1

CDR3 DNA: TGTGCCAGCAGCCCCTGGGGGGGACAGGGCGGTGACTATGGCTACACCTTC
CDR3 protein: CASSPWGGQGGDYGYTF
J gene: TRBJ1-2
V gene: TRBV7-2
clone size: once
D gene: TRBD1

CDR3 DNA: TGTGCCAGCAGTTTGGTCTGGCTGAACACCGGGGAGCTGTTTTTT
CDR3 protein: CASSLVWLNTGELFF
J gene: TRBJ2-2
V gene: TRBV28
clone size: once
D gene: NA

CDR3 DNA: TGTGCCAGCACAAGGACAGGGGAAGCTTTCTTT
CDR3 protein: CASTRTGEAFF
J gene: TRBJ1-1
V gene: TRBV12-3/TRBV12-4
clone size: NA
D gene: TRBD1

CDR3 DNA: TGTGCCAGCTCGGTGGGAGCCCTCGACCTTCAGTACTTC
CDR3 protein: CASSVGALDLQYF
J gene: TRBJ2-4
V gene: TRBV7-8
clone size: NA
D gene: NA

CDR3 DNA: TGCGCCAGCAGCCAAGGACGACAGGGCCGTCAGGAGCTGTTTTTT
CDR3 protein: CASSQGRQGRQELFF
J gene: TRBJ2-2
V gene: TRBV4-1
clone size: NA
D gene: TRBD1

CDR3 DNA: TGTGCCAGCAGCCGCCACTACGAGCAGTACTTC
CDR3 protein: CASSRHYEQYF
J gene: TRBJ2-7
V gene: TRBV7-9
clone size: NA
D gene: NA

CDR3 DNA: TGTGCCAGCAGCGTAGAGGCCCCCGCCCGGACGTCCCACTATGGCTACACCTTC
CDR3 protein: CASSVEAPARTSHYGYTF
J gene: TRBJ1-2
V gene: TRBV9
clone size: NA
D gene: NA

CDR3 DNA: TGCGCCAGCAGCCAAGATCGAGGGTCACCCCTCCACTTT
CDR3 protein: CASSQDRGSPLHF
J gene: TRBJ1-6
V gene: TRBV4-3
clone size: NA
D gene: NA

CDR3 DNA: TGTGCCAGCAGCGCAGGGGACGCTCAAAGCTATGGCTACACCTTC
CDR3 protein: CASSAGDAQSYGYTF
J gene: TRBJ1-2
V gene: TRBV9
clone size: NA
D gene: NA

CDR3 DNA: TGTGCCAGCAGCTTTGTAGGACAGGGGGCGTCCGAGCAGTACTTC
CDR3 protein: CASSFVGQGASEQYF
J gene: TRBJ2-7
V gene: TRBV5-5
clone size: NA
D gene: TRBD1

CDR3 DNA: TGTGCCAGCAGCCGACAGGCCGGGCACTATGGCTACACCTTC
CDR3 protein: CASSRQAGHYGYTF
J gene: TRBJ1-2
V gene: TRBV14
clone size: NA
D gene: NA

CDR3 DNA: TGTGCCAGCAGTGTTCTGGGGCAGAACACTGAAGCTTTCTTT
CDR3 protein: CASSVLGQNTEAFF
J gene: TRBJ1-1
V gene: TRBV2
clone size: NA
D gene: NA

CDR3 DNA: TGTGCCAGCAGTTCTATGACAGGGACTGAAGCTTTCTTT
CDR3 protein: CASSSMTGTEAFF
J gene: TRBJ1-1
V gene: TRBV6-5
clone size: NA
D gene: TRBD1

CDR3 DNA: TGTGCCAGCAGCTCCTGGTTGGGGGTCACTGAAGCTTTCTTT
CDR3 protein: CASSSWLGVTEAFF
J gene: TRBJ1-1
V gene: TRBV6-5
clone size: once
D gene: NA

CDR3 DNA: TGTGCCAGCAGTGAAGGCACCACTATTACTGAAGCTTTCTTT
CDR3 protein: CASSEGTTITEAFF
J gene: TRBJ1-1
V gene: TRBV2
clone size: NA
D gene: NA

CDR3 DNA: TGTGCCAGCAGCTTAGACCGTCCCGGGTCTGGAAACACCATATATTTT
CDR3 protein: CASSLDRPGSGNTIYF
J gene: TRBJ1-3
V gene: TRBV7-2
clone size: once
D gene: NA

CDR3 DNA: TGCAGTGCTAGAGCCTACACTGAAGCTTTCTTT
CDR3 protein: CSARAYTEAFF
J gene: TRBJ1-1
V gene: TRBV20-1
clone size: NA
D gene: NA

CDR3 DNA: TGTGCCAGCAGTTTTGTGGGACAGGGCTCTGGAAACACCATATATTTT
CDR3 protein: CASSFVGQGSGNTIYF
J gene: TRBJ1-3
V gene: TRBV27
clone size: NA
D gene: TRBD1

CDR3 DNA: TGTGCCAACTCCCGGGACAGCTACGAGCAGTACTTC
CDR3 protein: CANSRDSYEQYF
J gene: TRBJ2-7
V gene: TRBV2
clone size: NA
D gene: TRBD1

CDR3 DNA: TGTGCCAGCAGCCGGGGACAGGGCTATGGCTACACCTTC
CDR3 protein: CASSRGQGYGYTF
J gene: TRBJ1-2
V gene: TRBV6-2/TRBV6-3
clone size: NA
D gene: TRBD1

CDR3 DNA: TGTGCCAGCAGTTACTCCCGGGCTGGAGATACGCAGTATTTT
CDR3 protein: CASSYSRAGDTQYF
J gene: TRBJ2-3
V gene: TRBV6-2/TRBV6-3
clone size: NA
D gene: NA

CDR3 DNA: TGTGCCAGCAGTTTCCTCGCCGTACCGACCTCACCCCTCCACTTT
CDR3 protein: CASSFLAVPTSPLHF
J gene: TRBJ1-6
V gene: TRBV6-5
clone size: NA
D gene: NA

CDR3 DNA: TGTGCCAGCAGTTACAGTTTGCGGGGGGCCGAGTTGGAGACCCAGTACTTC
CDR3 protein: CASSYSLRGAELETQYF
J gene: TRBJ2-5
V gene: TRBV6-2/TRBV6-3
clone size: NA
D gene: TRBD2

CDR3 DNA: TGTGCCAGCAGTCTAGCGGGGCGGACCGGGGAGCTGTTTTTT
CDR3 protein: CASSLAGRTGELFF
J gene: TRBJ2-2
V gene: TRBV28
clone size: NA
D gene: TRBD2

CDR3 DNA: TGTGCCAGCAGCTCACTGACTAGCGGGGGGACCGGGGAGCTGTTTTTT
CDR3 protein: CASSSLTSGGTGELFF
J gene: TRBJ2-2
V gene: TRBV11-3
clone size: NA
D gene: TRBD2

CDR3 DNA: TGTGCCAGCTCCGGGGAGAACTCTGGAAACACCATATATTTT
CDR3 protein: CASSGENSGNTIYF
J gene: TRBJ1-3
V gene: TRBV9
clone size: few
D gene: NA

CDR3 DNA: TGCGCCAGCAGCCAAGAACTGGGGGGCGGCGCAGATACGCAGTATTTT
CDR3 protein: CASSQELGGGADTQYF
J gene: TRBJ2-3
V gene: TRBV4-3
clone size: NA
D gene: NA

CDR3 DNA: TGTGCCAGCACCCAAGGGGGCGCGGTTGGCTACACCTTC
CDR3 protein: CASTQGGAVGYTF
J gene: TRBJ1-2
V gene: TRBV7-6
clone size: NA
D gene: TRBD1

CDR3 DNA: TGTGCCAGCAGTCCCCGGGGCAGGGGAGGCTCACCCCTCCACTTT
CDR3 protein: CASSPRGRGGSPLHF
J gene: TRBJ1-6
V gene: TRBV27
clone size: once
D gene: NA

CDR3 DNA: TGTGCCAGCAGCCAGGGAGGGGGGAGCTATGGCTACACCTTC
CDR3 protein: CASSQGGGSYGYTF
J gene: TRBJ1-2
V gene: TRBV3-1/TRBV3-2
clone size: NA
D gene: NA

CDR3 DNA: TGTGCCAGCAGCCCGGGACAGGGGGCTAACTATGGCTACACCTTC
CDR3 protein: CASSPGQGANYGYTF
J gene: TRBJ1-2
V gene: TRBV7-8
clone size: NA
D gene: TRBD1

CDR3 DNA: TGTGCCAGCAGCTTAGCGATGGGGGTCAGGCAGTACTTC
CDR3 protein: CASSLAMGVRQYF
J gene: TRBJ2-7
V gene: TRBV11-1
clone size: NA
D gene: NA

CDR3 DNA: TGTGCCAGCAGCCAAGTTCGGGGGGGCACCCCCTACAATGAGCAGTTCTTC
CDR3 protein: CASSQVRGGTPYNEQFF
J gene: TRBJ2-1
V gene: TRBV4-2
clone size: NA
D gene: TRBD2

CDR3 DNA: TGCGCCAGCAGCTGGACAGTCCCAACCTACGAGCAGTACTTC
CDR3 protein: CASSWTVPTYEQYF
J gene: TRBJ2-7
V gene: TRBV5-1
clone size: NA
D gene: NA

CDR3 DNA: TGTGCCAGCAGTTACATGACCAGGACAGGGGGCTGGACTGAAGCTTTCTTT
CDR3 protein: CASSYMTRTGGWTEAFF
J gene: TRBJ1-1
V gene: TRBV6-2/TRBV6-3
clone size: NA
D gene: TRBD1

CDR3 DNA: TGTGCCAGCAGCCCCCGACAGGGAACTAATGAAAAACTGTTTTTT
CDR3 protein: CASSPRQGTNEKLFF
J gene: TRBJ1-4
V gene: TRBV9
clone size: NA
D gene: TRBD1

CDR3 DNA: TGTGCCAGCAGCTCTAGTGCAGGGGAAATCTATGGCTACACCTTC
CDR3 protein: CASSSSAGEIYGYTF
J gene: TRBJ1-2
V gene: TRBV9
clone size: NA
D gene: NA

CDR3 DNA: TGTGCCAGCAGCCCGAGCCGCGGGGGCTCCTACGAGCAGTACTTC
CDR3 protein: CASSPSRGGSYEQYF
J gene: TRBJ2-7
V gene: TRBV4-2
clone size: NA
D gene: TRBD2

CDR3 DNA: TGTGCCAGTAGCCAAGACAGGGCAATACGCAATCAGCCCCAGCATTTT
CDR3 protein: CASSQDRAIRNQPQHF
J gene: TRBJ1-5
V gene: TRBV19
clone size: few
D gene: TRBD1

CDR3 DNA: TGTGCCAGCAGCTTAATGACAGACTTCTATGGCTACACCTTC
CDR3 protein: CASSLMTDFYGYTF
J gene: TRBJ1-2
V gene: TRBV7-2
clone size: NA
D gene: NA

CDR3 DNA: TGTGCCAGCAGCTTAGTAGCTAGCGGGATCTACGAGCAGTACTTC
CDR3 protein: CASSLVASGIYEQYF
J gene: TRBJ2-7
V gene: TRBV13
clone size: NA
D gene: TRBD2

CDR3 DNA: TGTGCCAGCTCACCGGCGGGGAATGAAAAACTGTTTTTT
CDR3 protein: CASSPAGNEKLFF
J gene: TRBJ1-4
V gene: TRBV18
clone size: NA
D gene: NA

CDR3 DNA: TGTGCCAGCAGCTTCACTGGCTCCTACGAGCAGTACTTC
CDR3 protein: CASSFTGSYEQYF
J gene: TRBJ2-7
V gene: TRBV7-9
clone size: NA
D gene: NA

CDR3 DNA: TGTGCCAGTAGTCCGGCAGGGGGCCTCGGGGAGCTGTTTTTT
CDR3 protein: CASSPAGGLGELFF
J gene: TRBJ2-2
V gene: TRBV19
clone size: NA
D gene: TRBD1

CDR3 DNA: TGTGCCAGTAGTTTCGGACAGGCTACCTATGGCTACACCTTC
CDR3 protein: CASSFGQATYGYTF
J gene: TRBJ1-2
V gene: TRBV19
clone size: NA
D gene: TRBD1